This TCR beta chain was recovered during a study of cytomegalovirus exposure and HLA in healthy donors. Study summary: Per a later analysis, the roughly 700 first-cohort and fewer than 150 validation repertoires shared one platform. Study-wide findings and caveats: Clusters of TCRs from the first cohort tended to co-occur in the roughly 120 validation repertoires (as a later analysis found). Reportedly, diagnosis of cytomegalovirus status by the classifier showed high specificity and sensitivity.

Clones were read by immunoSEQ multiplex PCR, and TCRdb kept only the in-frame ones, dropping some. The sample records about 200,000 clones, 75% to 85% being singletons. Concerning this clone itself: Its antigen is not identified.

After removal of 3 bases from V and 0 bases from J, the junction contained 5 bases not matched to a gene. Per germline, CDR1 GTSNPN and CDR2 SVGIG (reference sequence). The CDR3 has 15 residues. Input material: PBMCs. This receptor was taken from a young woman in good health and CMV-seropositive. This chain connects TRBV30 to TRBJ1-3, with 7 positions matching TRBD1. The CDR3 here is CAWREDRNSGNTIYF. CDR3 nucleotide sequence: TGTGCCTGGAGGGAGGACAGGAACTCTGGAAACACCATATATTTT.